Listed here are 20 T cell receptor beta chains from one sample, sequenced in a study of blood T cells in healthy people across ages. PCR was performed a second time for 7 to 11 cycles using a sample-barcoded 5' primer and a J-beta primer mix. TCRdb reprocessed the 5' RACE reads with MiXCR, giving one entry per CDR3 protein. The sample shows some 1.8 million distinct CDR3 sequences, around 42% of them seen only once. The sequenced material came from blood. The receptors stem from a human donor in good health.

This clonotype was seen repeatedly, ten times or more. The chain is built from TRBV7-2 and TRBJ1-5; D is uncertain. CDR3 length equals 12 residues. V gave up 4 bases and J gave up 3 bases, with 4 bases separating them. From germline, CDR1 is SGHTA and CDR2 FQGNSA. The CDR3, as DNA: TGTGCCAGCAGCTCTGTCAATCAGCCCCAGCATTTT. This gives the protein CASSSVNQPQHF.

This chain connects TRBV7-3 to TRBJ2-3; D is undetermined. The CDR3 is 12 residues long. Germline V gives CDR1 SGHTA, CDR2 FQGTGA. The CDR3, as DNA: TGTGCTAGTAGCTCCACCTCGTCCGCGCAGTATTTT. Its translation: CASSSTSSAQYF.

The chain carries TRBV5-1 and TRBJ2-3; TRBD2 agrees at 10 bases. V lost 6 bases, J lost 0 bases, and 7 bases stayed unmatched. CDR1 is SGHRS and CDR2 is YFSETQ in the germline V gene. The CDR3 is 16 amino acids. The CDR3 region is CASTERGGYSTDTQYF. CDR3 nucleotide sequence: TGCGCCAGCACCGAGCGGGGGGGATATAGCACAGATACGCAGTATTTT.

This clonotype was recorded a few times. The rearrangement joins TRBV29-1 to TRBJ2-7; D might be TRBD1 or TRBD2, each matching 5 bases. The germline CDR1 and CDR2 sequences are SQVTM and ANQGSEA. This CDR3 has 15 residues. Trimming cost V 3 bases and J 2 bases, with 17 bases left between them. In nucleotides, the CDR3 is TGCAGCGTTGAGGGGAGTGGACAACCAACCTACGAGCAGTACTTC. This gives the protein CSVEGSGQPTYEQYF.

The rearrangement joins TRBV7-2 to TRBJ1-1; D ambiguous. Per the germline V gene, CDR1 is SGHTA and CDR2 is FQGNSA. V dropped 7 bases and J dropped 0 bases, with 9 bases sitting between them. The CDR3 is 13 amino acids. The CDR3 bases are TGTGCCAGCATTCCAGGAATGAACACTGAAGCTTTCTTT. Its translation is CASIPGMNTEAFF. Variable domain in full (rest from reference TRBV7-2 and TRBJ1-1): GAGVSQSPSNKVTEKGKDVELRCDPISGHTALYWYRQSLGQGLEFLIYFQGNSAPDKSGLPSDRFSAERTGGSVSTLTIQRTQQEDSAVYLCASIPGMNTEAFFGQGTRLTVV.

This chain joins TRBV20-1 and TRBJ2-3; tentatively, D is TRBD2 (5 bases). The CDR3 extends over 15 amino acids. V lost 3 bases and J 4 bases, leaving 17 bases between the germline ends. The germline gives CDR1 DFQATT, CDR2 SNEGSKA (reference sequence). CDR3 sequence reads: CSASAGGGRADTQYF. In nucleotides, the CDR3 is TGCAGTGCTAGTGCCGGAGGCGGGCGGGCAGATACGCAGTATTTT.

This clonotype was counted only a few times. The chain carries TRBV20-1 and TRBJ2-5; weak D call: TRBD1 (6 bases). Germline values: CDR1 DFQATT, CDR2 SNEGSKA (reference sequence). Trimming removed 1 base from V and 3 bases from J, with 9 bases in between. This CDR3 has 13 residues. The CDR3 DNA follows: TGCAGTGCTAGAGGGGACACCAAAGAGACCCAGTACTTC. Translated, it gives CSARGDTKETQYF.

The chain has TRBV5-1 and TRBJ2-7; possibly TRBD1 for D (6 bases). The CDR3 is 14 residues long. CDR1 and CDR2 (germline): SGHRS, YFSETQ. Deletions cut 3 bases from V and 5 bases from J, with 15 bases between. The CDR3 reads CASSSQIQGHEQYF. The CDR3 DNA reads as TGCGCCAGCAGCTCCCAAATACAGGGACACGAGCAGTACTTC.

V and J are TRBV20-1 and TRBJ2-4; D could derive from TRBD1 or TRBD2 (5 bases each). Matching the DNA end better, TRBJ2-7 makes the J call doubtful. The CDR3 spans 13 residues. Looked up from germline, CDR1 is DFQATT and CDR2 is SNEGSKA (reference sequence). The CDR3 region is CSASPGTTGEQYF. CDR3 DNA sequence: TGCAGTGCTAGTCCCGGGACCACGGGCGAGCAGTACTTC.

The chain employs TRBV4-1 and TRBJ2-6; D remains unclear. Germline V gene sequence: CDR1 MGHRA, CDR2 YSYEKL. V gave up 0 bases and J gave up 1 base, with 10 bases separating them. The length of the CDR3 is 17 residues. CDR3 residues: CASSQDAGRSGANVLTF. For the CDR3, the DNA is TGCGCCAGCAGCCAAGATGCTGGGCGATCTGGGGCCAACGTCCTGACTTTC.

This clonotype has more than one count but fewer than ten. The CDR3 reads CASSLSVKSYEQYF. The CDR3 DNA sequence: TGTGCCAGCAGTTTATCGGTTAAATCCTACGAGCAGTACTTC. This chain joins TRBV27 and TRBJ2-7; D uncertain. CDR3 length equals 14 residues. The V end lost 0 bases, the J end lost 1 base, and 7 bases lay between the germline ends. Per the germline V gene, CDR1 is MNHEY and CDR2 is SMNVEV (reference sequence).

CDR3 sequence reads: CASSPDVRQPQHF. CDR3 coding DNA: TGTGCCAGCAGCCCAGACGTCCGGCAGCCCCAGCATTTT. This rearrangement joins TRBV7-3 to TRBJ1-5; D remains ambiguous. Trimming removed 5 bases at V and 7 bases at J, with 12 bases between. Germline CDR1 is SGHTA and CDR2 is FQGTGA. The CDR3 totals 13 residues.

Regarding this clonotype: One end of the junction is discordant with germline, which a read error may explain. J is TRBJ2-1 and V is TRBV4-1; 7 positions agree with TRBD2. CDR1 and CDR2 from the germline V gene are MGHRA and YSYEKL. This CDR3 is 14 amino acids long. The CDR3 loop reads CTSSPSPLTSQQFF. The CDR3, as DNA: TGCACCAGCAGCCCCTCCCCGTTGACTAGCCAGCAGTTCTTC.

V gene TRBV29-1 combines with J gene TRBJ2-7; no clear D. The tail of the sequence fits TRBJ2-5 better, so the J call may be wrong. This CDR3 is built from 13 residues. The germline V gene has CDR1 SQVTM and CDR2 ANQGSEA. In DNA, the CDR3 is TGCAGCGTCCGGACGTTTAGAACAGAGACCCAGTACTTC. Protein sequence: CSVRTFRTETQYF.

This clonotype was recorded many times. This rearrangement joins TRBV4-3 to TRBJ1-2, with D possibly being TRBD1 (6 bases). V lost 0 bases to trimming and J lost 5 bases, with 25 bases between them. The CDR3 has 19 residues. Germline V CDR1 and CDR2: LGHNA, YSLEER. The CDR3, as DNA: TGCGCCAGCAGCCAAGAGTATTCGGGGACTACAGGGTTATCTTATGGCTACACCTTC. Protein sequence: CASSQEYSGTTGLSYGYTF.

The chain employs TRBV20-1 and TRBJ2-1, with D unresolved. Germline V gene sequence: CDR1 DFQATT, CDR2 SNEGSKA (reference sequence). The CDR3 has 14 amino acids. V shed 1 base and J shed 2 bases, with 9 bases lying between them. This CDR3 reads CSARAQNPYNEQFF. CDR3 DNA: TGCAGTGCTAGAGCGCAAAACCCCTACAATGAGCAGTTCTTC.

This clonotype appeared a few times. This chain uses TRBV7-9 with TRBJ1-1; tentative D call: TRBD1 (6 bases). The germline V gene encodes CDR1 SEHNR and CDR2 FQNEAQ (reference sequence). With 4 bases removed from V and 10 bases from J, the gap between germline ends came to 13 bases. CDR3 length: 12 residues. This chain's CDR3 is CASSSDRIGAFF. DNA of the CDR3: TGTGCCAGCAGCTCTGACAGGATCGGAGCTTTCTTT.

The chain combines TRBV14 with TRBJ2-4, with 7 bases that match TRBD1. Matching the DNA end better, TRBJ2-7 makes the J call doubtful. Germline loops: CDR1 SGHDN, CDR2 FVKESK. This CDR3 region has 15 residues. CDR3 loop: CASSQSNRGSYEQYF. As DNA, the CDR3 is TGTGCCAGCAGCCAATCAAACAGGGGCTCCTACGAGCAGTACTTC.

This clonotype was counted only a few times. This chain uses TRBV7-2 with TRBJ2-1; perhaps TRBD2 as D (5 bases). This CDR3 comprises 17 residues. V gave up 2 bases and J gave up 0 bases, with 14 bases separating them. Germline V gene sequence: CDR1 SGHTA, CDR2 FQGNSA. The CDR3 DNA reads as TGTGCCAGCAGCTTAAGTCCTAGCATGAGCTCCTACAATGAGCAGTTCTTC. It is translated as CASSLSPSMSSYNEQFF.

This clonotype was detected a few times. This rearrangement joins TRBV28 to TRBJ2-7, with D maybe TRBD1 (6 bases). Trimming cost V 5 bases and J 6 bases, with 20 bases left between them. This CDR3 has 15 residues. Germline V gene data show CDR1 as MDHEN and CDR2 as SYDVKM. Here the CDR3 DNA reads TGTGCCAGCAGTCCGATACAGGGAATGGTCGGCGAGCAGTACTTC. It encodes CASSPIQGMVGEQYF.